This T cell receptor beta chain was identified in a study of Ad26.COV2.S vaccination and SARS-CoV-2 variants. About the study: By the intramuscular route, Ad26.COV2.S was given once, or twice 56 days apart. Overall study results and limits: In vaccinated individuals, spike-specific CD8+ and CD4+ T cell responses reportedly displayed substantial breadth. Recipients of vaccine and of placebo showed similar breadth of their non-spike TCR repertoires.

Regarding treatment: roughly 19 received Ad26.COV2.S at low or high dose, single or two shots; about 5 received placebo; per-sample allocation not given. Day 63 after the first vaccine or placebo injection was the time point for sampling. The CDR3 runs 15 residues. Per the germline V gene, CDR1 is SGHAT and CDR2 is FQNNGV. The ends were cut back, 5 bases at V and 0 bases at J, with 8 bases in the middle. The method was immunoSEQ multiplex PCR; TCRdb's version includes in-frame clones alone and lacks a portion of them. The data hold fewer than 300,000 clones, with around 87% observed a single time. About this clone itself: Its antigen is not identified.

The chain links TRBV11-2 to TRBJ2-6; unclear D gene. The sample here was peripheral blood, taken in a trial of Ad26.COV2.S vaccine versus placebo. The sequence was collected from a person between 18 and 65 years old who received the Ad26.COV2.S COVID-19 vaccine or a placebo. The CDR3 DNA follows: TGTGCCAGCAGCCCACGGTTCTCTGGGGCCAACGTCCTGACTTTC. Protein sequence: CASSPRFSGANVLTF.